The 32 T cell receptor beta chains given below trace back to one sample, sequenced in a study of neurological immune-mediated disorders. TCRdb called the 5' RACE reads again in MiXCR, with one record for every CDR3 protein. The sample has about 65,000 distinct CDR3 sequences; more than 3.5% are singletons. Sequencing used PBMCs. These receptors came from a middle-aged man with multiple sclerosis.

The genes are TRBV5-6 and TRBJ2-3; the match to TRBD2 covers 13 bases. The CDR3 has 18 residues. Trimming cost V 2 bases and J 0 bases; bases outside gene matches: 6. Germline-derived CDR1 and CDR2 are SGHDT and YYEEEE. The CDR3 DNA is TGTGCCAGCAGCTTCAGGACTAGCGGGGGCCTTAGCACAGATACGCAGTATTTT. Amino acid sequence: CASSFRTSGGLSTDTQYF.

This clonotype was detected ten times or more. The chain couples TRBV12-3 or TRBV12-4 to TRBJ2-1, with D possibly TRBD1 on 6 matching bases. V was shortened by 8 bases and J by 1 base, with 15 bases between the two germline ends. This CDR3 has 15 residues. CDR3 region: CASDIRTDSYNEQFF. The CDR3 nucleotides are TGTGCCAGCGATATAAGGACAGATTCCTACAATGAGCAGTTCTTC.

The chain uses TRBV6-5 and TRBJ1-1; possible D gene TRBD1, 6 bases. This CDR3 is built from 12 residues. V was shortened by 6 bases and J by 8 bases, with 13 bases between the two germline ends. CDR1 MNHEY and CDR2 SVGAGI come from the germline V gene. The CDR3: CASRPGTSEAFF. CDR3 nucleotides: TGTGCCAGCAGACCCGGGACATCCGAAGCTTTCTTT.

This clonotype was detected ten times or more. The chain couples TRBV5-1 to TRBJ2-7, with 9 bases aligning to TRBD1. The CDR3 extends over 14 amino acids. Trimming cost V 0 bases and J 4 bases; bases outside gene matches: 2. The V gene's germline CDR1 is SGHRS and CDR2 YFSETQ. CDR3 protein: CASSLGQGGYEQYV. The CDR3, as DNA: TGCGCCAGCAGCTTGGGACAGGGGGGGTACGAGCAGTACGTC.

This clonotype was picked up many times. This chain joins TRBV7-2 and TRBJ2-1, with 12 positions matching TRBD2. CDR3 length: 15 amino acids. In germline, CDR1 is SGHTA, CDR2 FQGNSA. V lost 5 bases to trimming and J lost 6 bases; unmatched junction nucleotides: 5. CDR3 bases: TGTGCCAGCAGCCCCGGACTAGCGGGGCCCAATGAGCAGTTCTTC. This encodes CASSPGLAGPNEQFF. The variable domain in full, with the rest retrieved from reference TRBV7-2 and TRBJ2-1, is GAGVSQSPSNKVTEKGKDVELRCDPISGHTALYWYRQSLGQGLEFLIYFQGNSAPDKSGLPSDRFSAERTGGSVSTLTIQRTQQEDSAVYLCASSPGLAGPNEQFFGPGTRLTVL.

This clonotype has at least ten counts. This CDR3 is CASSSPGQGADGANVLTF. CDR3 DNA: TGTGCCAGCAGCTCACCGGGACAGGGGGCGGATGGGGCCAACGTCCTGACTTTC. J is TRBJ2-6 and V is TRBV7-6, with 12 bases lining up with TRBD1. This CDR3 spans 18 amino acids. V trimming: 4 bases; J trimming: 3 bases; junction bases outside the gene matches: 7. The V gene's germline CDR1 is SGHVS and CDR2 FNYEAQ.

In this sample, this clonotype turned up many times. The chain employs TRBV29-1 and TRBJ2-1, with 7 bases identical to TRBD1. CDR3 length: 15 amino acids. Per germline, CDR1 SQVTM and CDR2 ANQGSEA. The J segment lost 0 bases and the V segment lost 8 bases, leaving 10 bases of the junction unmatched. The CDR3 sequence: CSNLLGQSSYNEQFF. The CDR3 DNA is TGCAGCAACCTATTGGGACAGAGCTCCTACAATGAGCAGTTCTTC.

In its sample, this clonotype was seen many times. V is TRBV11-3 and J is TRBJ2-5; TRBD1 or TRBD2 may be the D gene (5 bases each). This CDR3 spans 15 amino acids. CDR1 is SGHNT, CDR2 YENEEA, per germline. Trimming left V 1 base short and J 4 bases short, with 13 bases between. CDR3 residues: CASSLGSGDGETQYF. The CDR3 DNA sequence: TGTGCCAGCAGCTTAGGGTCCGGGGACGGAGAGACCCAGTACTTC. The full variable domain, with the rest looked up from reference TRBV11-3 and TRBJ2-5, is EAGVVQSPRYKIIEKKQPVAFWCNPISGHNTLYWYLQNLGQGPELLIRYENEEAVDDSQLPKDRFSAERLKGVDSTLKIQPAELGDSAVYLCASSLGSGDGETQYFGPGTRLLVL.

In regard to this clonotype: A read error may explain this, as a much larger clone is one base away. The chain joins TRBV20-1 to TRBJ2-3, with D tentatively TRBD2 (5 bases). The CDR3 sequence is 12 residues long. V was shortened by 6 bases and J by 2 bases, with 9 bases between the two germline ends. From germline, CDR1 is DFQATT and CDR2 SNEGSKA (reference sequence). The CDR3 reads CSATGITDTQYF. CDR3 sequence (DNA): TGCAGTGCCACGGGGATCACAGATACGCAGTATTTT.

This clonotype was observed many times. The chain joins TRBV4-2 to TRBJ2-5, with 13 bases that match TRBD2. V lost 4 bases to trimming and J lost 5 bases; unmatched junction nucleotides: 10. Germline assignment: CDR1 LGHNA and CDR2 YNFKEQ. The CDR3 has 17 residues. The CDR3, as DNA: TGTGCCAGCAGCCTCCCGGGTGGGACTAGCGGGGTGGAGACCCAGTACTTC. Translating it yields CASSLPGGTSGVETQYF.

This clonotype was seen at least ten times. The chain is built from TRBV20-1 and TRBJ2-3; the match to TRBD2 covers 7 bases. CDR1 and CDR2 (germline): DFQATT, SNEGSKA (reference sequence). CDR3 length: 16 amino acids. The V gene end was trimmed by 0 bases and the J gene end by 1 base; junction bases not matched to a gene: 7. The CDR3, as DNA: TGCAGTGCTAGAGATCATGGTACTAGCGGCACAGATACGCAGTATTTT. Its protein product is CSARDHGTSGTDTQYF.

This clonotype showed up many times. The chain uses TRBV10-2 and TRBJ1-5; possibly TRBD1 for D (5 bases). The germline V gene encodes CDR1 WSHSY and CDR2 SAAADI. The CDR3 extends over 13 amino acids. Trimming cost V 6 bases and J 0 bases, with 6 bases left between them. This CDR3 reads CASRDNSNQPQHF. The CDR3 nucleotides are TGCGCCAGCAGGGACAATAGCAATCAGCCCCAGCATTTT.

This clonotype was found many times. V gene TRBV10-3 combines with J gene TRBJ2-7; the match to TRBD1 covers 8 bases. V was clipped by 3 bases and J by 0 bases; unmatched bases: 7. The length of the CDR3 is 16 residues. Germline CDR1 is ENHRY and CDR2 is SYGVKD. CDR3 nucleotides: TGTGCCATCAGTGACCCAGGGGGCTTGAGCTCCTACGAGCAGTACTTC. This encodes CAISDPGGLSSYEQYF.

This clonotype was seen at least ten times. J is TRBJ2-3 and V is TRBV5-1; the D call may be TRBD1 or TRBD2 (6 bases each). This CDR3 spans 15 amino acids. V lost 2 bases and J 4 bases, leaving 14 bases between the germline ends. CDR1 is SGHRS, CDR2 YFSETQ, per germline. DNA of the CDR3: TGCGCCAGCAGCTTACAGGGAGGATCCGCAGATACGCAGTATTTT. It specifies CASSLQGGSADTQYF.

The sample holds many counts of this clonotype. CDR3 sequence (DNA): TGTGCCATCAATAGGGATCGCAATCAGCCCCAGCATTTT. Its translation: CAINRDRNQPQHF. V is TRBV10-3 and J is TRBJ1-5; the D is unclear. CDR1 is ENHRY, CDR2 SYGVKD, per germline. The germline V and J ends were trimmed by 7 bases and 2 bases, with 9 bases remaining between them. The CDR3 consists of 13 residues.

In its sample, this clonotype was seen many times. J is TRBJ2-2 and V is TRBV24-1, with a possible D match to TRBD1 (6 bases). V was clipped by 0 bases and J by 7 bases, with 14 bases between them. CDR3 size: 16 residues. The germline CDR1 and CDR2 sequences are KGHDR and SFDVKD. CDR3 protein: CATSDLRQGYSGELFF. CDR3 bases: TGTGCCACCAGTGATTTGCGGCAGGGGTATAGCGGGGAGCTGTTTTTT.

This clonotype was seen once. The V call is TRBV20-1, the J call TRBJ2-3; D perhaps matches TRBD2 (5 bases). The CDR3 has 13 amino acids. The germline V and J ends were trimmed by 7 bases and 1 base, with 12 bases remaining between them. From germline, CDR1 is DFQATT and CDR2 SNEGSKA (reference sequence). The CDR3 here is CSESGVGTDTQYF. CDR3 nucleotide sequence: TGCAGTGAAAGCGGAGTCGGCACAGATACGCAGTATTTT.

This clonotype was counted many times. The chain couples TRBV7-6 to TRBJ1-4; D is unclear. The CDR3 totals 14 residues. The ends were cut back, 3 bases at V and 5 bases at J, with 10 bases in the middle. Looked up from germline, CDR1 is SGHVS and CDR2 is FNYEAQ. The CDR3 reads CASSFAVTNEKLFF. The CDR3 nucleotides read TGTGCCAGCAGCTTTGCAGTTACCAATGAAAAACTGTTTTTT.

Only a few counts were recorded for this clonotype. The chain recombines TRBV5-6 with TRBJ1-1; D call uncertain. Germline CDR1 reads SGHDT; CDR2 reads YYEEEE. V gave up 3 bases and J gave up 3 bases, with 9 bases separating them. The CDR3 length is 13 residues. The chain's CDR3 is CASSWERDTEAFF. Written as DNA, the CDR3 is TGTGCCAGCAGCTGGGAAAGGGACACTGAAGCTTTCTTT.

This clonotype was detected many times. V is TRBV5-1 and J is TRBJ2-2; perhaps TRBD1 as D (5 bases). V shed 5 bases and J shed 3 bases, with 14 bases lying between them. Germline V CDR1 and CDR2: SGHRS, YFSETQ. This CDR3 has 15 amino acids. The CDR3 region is CASRSPGIDTGELFF. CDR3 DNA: TGCGCCAGCAGGTCTCCAGGGATCGACACCGGGGAGCTGTTTTTT.

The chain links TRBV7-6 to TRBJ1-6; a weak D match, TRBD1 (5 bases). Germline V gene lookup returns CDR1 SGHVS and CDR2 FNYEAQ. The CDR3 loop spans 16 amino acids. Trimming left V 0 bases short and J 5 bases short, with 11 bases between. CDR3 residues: CASSLAQGGNNSPLHF. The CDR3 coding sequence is TGTGCCAGCAGCTTAGCTCAGGGAGGGAATAATTCACCCCTCCACTTT.

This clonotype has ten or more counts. The CDR3 DNA is TGCGCCAGCAGCCCAGGACAGGGTTCAGATACGCAGTATTTT. It yields the protein CASSPGQGSDTQYF. The rearrangement links TRBV5-1 to TRBJ2-3; 8 nucleotides agree with TRBD1. The J segment lost 4 bases and the V segment lost 4 bases, leaving 5 bases of the junction unmatched. The CDR3 is 14 residues long. The germline V gene encodes CDR1 SGHRS and CDR2 YFSETQ.

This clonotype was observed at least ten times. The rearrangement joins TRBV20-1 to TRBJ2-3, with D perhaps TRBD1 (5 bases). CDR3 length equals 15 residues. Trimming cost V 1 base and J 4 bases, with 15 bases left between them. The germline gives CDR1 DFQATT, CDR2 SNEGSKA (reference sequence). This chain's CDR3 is CSARGAGFGADTQYF. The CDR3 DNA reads TGCAGTGCTAGAGGGGCAGGGTTCGGAGCAGATACGCAGTATTTT.

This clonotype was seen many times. CDR3: CASSDGRNTEAFF. CDR3 nucleotide sequence: TGCGCCAGCAGCGACGGAAGGAACACTGAAGCTTTCTTT. V usage is TRBV5-1 and J usage is TRBJ1-1; D remains unclear. This CDR3 region has 13 residues. CDR1 and CDR2 (germline): SGHRS, YFSETQ. V was clipped by 4 bases and J by 1 base, with 8 bases between them.

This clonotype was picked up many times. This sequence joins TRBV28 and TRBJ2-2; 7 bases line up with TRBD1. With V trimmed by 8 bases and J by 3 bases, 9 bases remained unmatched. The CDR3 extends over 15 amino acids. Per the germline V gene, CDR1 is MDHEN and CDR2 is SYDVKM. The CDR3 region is CASGGQPSYTGELFF. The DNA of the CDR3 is TGTGCCAGCGGGGGACAGCCCAGCTACACCGGGGAGCTGTTTTTT.

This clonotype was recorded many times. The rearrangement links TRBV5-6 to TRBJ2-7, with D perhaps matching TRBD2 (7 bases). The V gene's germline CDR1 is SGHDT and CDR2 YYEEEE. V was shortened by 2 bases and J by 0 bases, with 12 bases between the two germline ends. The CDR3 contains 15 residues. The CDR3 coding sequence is TGTGCCAGCAGCTTCGGCGGGGGCTACTCCTACGAGCAGTACTTC. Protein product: CASSFGGGYSYEQYF.

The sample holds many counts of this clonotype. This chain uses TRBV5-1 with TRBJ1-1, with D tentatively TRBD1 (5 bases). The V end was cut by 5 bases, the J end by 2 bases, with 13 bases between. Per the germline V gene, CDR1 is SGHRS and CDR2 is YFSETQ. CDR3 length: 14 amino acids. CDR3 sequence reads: CASRKTVDNTEAFF. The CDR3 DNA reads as TGCGCCAGCAGGAAGACAGTAGATAACACTGAAGCTTTCTTT.

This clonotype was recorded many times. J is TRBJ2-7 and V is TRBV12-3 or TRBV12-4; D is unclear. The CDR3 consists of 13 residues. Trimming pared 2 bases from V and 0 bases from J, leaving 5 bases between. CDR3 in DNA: TGTGCCAGCAGTTTACACAGCTCCTACGAGCAGTACTTC. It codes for CASSLHSSYEQYF.

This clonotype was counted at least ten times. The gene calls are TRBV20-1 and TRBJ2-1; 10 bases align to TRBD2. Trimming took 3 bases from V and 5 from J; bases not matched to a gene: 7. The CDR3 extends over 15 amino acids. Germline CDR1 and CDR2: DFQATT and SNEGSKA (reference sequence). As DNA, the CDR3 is TGCAGTGCTAGGTCTAGCGGGGGACCTAACAATGAGCAGTTCTTC. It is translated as CSARSSGGPNNEQFF.

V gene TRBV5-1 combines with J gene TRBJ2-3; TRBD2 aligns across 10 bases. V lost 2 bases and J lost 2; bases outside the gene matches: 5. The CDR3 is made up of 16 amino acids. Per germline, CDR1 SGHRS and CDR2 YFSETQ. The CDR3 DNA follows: TGCGCCAGCAGCTTCGCACTAGCGGGGAACACAGATACGCAGTATTTT. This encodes CASSFALAGNTDTQYF. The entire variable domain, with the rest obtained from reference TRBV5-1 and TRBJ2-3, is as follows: KAGVTQTPRYLIKTRGQQVTLSCSPISGHRSVSWYQQTPGQGLQFLFEYFSETQRNKGNFPGRFSGRQFSNSRSEMNVSTLELGDSALYLCASSFALAGNTDTQYFGPGTRLTVL.

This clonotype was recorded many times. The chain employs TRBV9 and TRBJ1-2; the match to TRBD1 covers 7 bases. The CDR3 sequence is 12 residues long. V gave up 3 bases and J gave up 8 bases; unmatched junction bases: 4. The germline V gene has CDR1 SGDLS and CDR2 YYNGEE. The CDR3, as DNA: TGTGCCAGCAGCGGACAGGGTGGAGGCTACACCTTC. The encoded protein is CASSGQGGGYTF.

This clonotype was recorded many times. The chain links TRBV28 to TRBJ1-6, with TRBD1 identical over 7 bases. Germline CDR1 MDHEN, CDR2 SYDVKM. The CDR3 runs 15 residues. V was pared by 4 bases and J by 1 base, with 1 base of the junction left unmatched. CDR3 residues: CASSSQGSYNSPLHF. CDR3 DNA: TGTGCCAGCAGTTCACAGGGGTCCTATAATTCACCCCTCCACTTT.